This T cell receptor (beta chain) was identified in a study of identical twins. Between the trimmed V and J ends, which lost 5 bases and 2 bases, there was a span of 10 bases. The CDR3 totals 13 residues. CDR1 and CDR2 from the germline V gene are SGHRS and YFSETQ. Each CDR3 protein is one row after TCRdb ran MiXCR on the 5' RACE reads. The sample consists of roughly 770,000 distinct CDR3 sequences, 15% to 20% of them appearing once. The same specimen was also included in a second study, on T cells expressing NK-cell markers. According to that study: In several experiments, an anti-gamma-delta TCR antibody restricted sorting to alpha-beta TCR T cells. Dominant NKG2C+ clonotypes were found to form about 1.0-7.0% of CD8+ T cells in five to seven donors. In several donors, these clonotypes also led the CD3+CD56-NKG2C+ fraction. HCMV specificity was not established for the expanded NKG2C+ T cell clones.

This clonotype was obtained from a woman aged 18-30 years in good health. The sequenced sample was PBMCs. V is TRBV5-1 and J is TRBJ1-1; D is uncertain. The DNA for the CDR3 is TGCGCCAGCAGTCCCCACGGTAACACTGAAGCTTTCTTT. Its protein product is CASSPHGNTEAFF.